The next 22 T cell receptor beta chains were all read from a single sample in a study of neoadjuvant anti-PD-1 for oral cavity cancer. Sequencing was performed with immunoSEQ multiplex PCR; in TCRdb, only in-frame clones are kept and a portion is missing. Of over 60,000 clones detected, roughly nine tenths appear once; the ten largest clones hold around 2.8%. This sample's time point: after neoadjuvant nivolumab, at surgical resection. The sequences come from PBMCs, collected after nivolumab (anti-PD-1) treatment. The receptors were sampled from a person between 40 and 85 years old with oral cavity squamous cell carcinoma.

The CDR3 bases are TGTGCCAGTAGGAGGGGCCTGGACATACCCTATGGCTACACCTTC. Translation gives CASRRGLDIPYGYTF. J is TRBJ1-2 and V is TRBV19; TRBD1 is a possible D gene (5 bases). Trimming took off 6 bases at V and 4 bases at J, with 18 bases between the two ends. This CDR3 region has 15 residues. Germline loops: CDR1 LNHDA, CDR2 SQIVND (reference sequence).

The chain is built from TRBV12-5 and TRBJ2-4; D gene ambiguous. The V gene's germline CDR1 is LGHNT and CDR2 FRNRAP. Between the trimmed V and J ends, which lost 6 bases and 2 bases, there was a span of 8 bases. This CDR3 is built from 13 residues. The CDR3 DNA is TGTGCTAGTGGCCCCAGTCCCAAAAACATTCAGTACTTC. It specifies CASGPSPKNIQYF.

V and J are TRBV5-1 and TRBJ1-1, with a weak D call TRBD1 (5 bases). The V end lost 0 bases, the J end lost 3 bases, and 9 bases lay between the germline ends. This CDR3 has 14 residues. CDR1 and CDR2 from the germline V gene are SGHRS and YFSETQ. The CDR3 region is CASSLAGPDTEAFF. CDR3 in DNA: TGCGCCAGCAGCTTGGCGGGACCGGACACTGAAGCTTTCTTT.

The rearrangement uses TRBV14 and TRBJ1-1; no clear D gene. Germline V gene lookup returns CDR1 SGHDN and CDR2 FVKESK. The CDR3 runs to 15 residues. Trimming left V 0 bases short and J 0 bases short, with 8 bases between. In DNA, the CDR3 is TGTGCCAGCAGCCAAGATTTGGGTCTGAACACTGAAGCTTTCTTT. Amino acid sequence: CASSQDLGLNTEAFF.

The chain links TRBV6-6 to TRBJ1-2; D gene unclear. V lost 5 bases, J lost 1 base, and 8 bases lay in between. From germline, CDR1 is MNHNY and CDR2 SVGAGI (reference sequence). The CDR3 covers 13 residues. This CDR3 is CASSPGVNYGYTF. CDR3 nucleotides: TGTGCCAGCAGTCCAGGAGTTAACTATGGCTACACCTTC.

The chain carries TRBV27 and TRBJ1-1; perhaps TRBD1 as D (5 bases). The V gene lost 2 bases and the J gene lost 6 bases, with 10 bases spanning the gap. CDR3 length: 13 residues. Germline V gene sequence: CDR1 MNHEY, CDR2 SMNVEV (reference sequence). In DNA form, the CDR3 reads TGTGCCAGCAGTTTAGGGGCATACGCTGAAGCTTTCTTT. As protein: CASSLGAYAEAFF.

This chain joins TRBV4-1 and TRBJ2-1, with 7 nucleotides matching TRBD1. The CDR3 runs to 15 residues. V trimming: 1 base; J trimming: 2 bases; junction bases outside the gene matches: 2. The germline gives CDR1 MGHRA, CDR2 YSYEKL. As DNA, the CDR3 is TGCGCCAGCAGCCAAGCTGGACAGGCCTACAATGAGCAGTTCTTC. This sequence encodes CASSQAGQAYNEQFF.

The V and J genes are TRBV5-1 and TRBJ1-1; 8 bases align to TRBD1. Germline V gives CDR1 SGHRS, CDR2 YFSETQ. The CDR3 covers 18 residues. The V and J ends lost 0 bases and 3 bases, in that order; junction bases with no gene match: 13. The CDR3 protein is CASSLAKGAGGAHTEAFF. The CDR3 nucleotides read TGCGCCAGCAGCTTGGCCAAGGGTGCAGGGGGCGCGCACACTGAAGCTTTCTTT. Using reference TRBV5-1 and TRBJ1-1 for the parts outside the CDR3, the full variable domain is KAGVTQTPRYLIKTRGQQVTLSCSPISGHRSVSWYQQTPGQGLQFLFEYFSETQRNKGNFPGRFSGRQFSNSRSEMNVSTLELGDSALYLCASSLAKGAGGAHTEAFFGQGTRLTVV.

This sequence joins TRBV7-9 and TRBJ1-1; D may be TRBD1 (6 bases). CDR1 SEHNR and CDR2 FQNEAQ come from the germline V gene (reference sequence). Trimming removed 0 bases at V and 10 bases at J, with 18 bases between. CDR3 length: 15 residues. The CDR3 region is CASSLAQRQANSAFF. The CDR3 coding sequence is TGTGCCAGCAGCTTAGCCCAGAGACAGGCCAATTCAGCTTTCTTT.

The chain joins TRBV19 to TRBJ1-5; 7 nucleotides line up with TRBD1. Germline trimming cut 4 bases from V and 6 bases from J; bases unmatched to any gene: 3. The CDR3 totals 13 residues. Germline values: CDR1 LNHDA, CDR2 SQIVND (reference sequence). CDR3 sequence (DNA): TGTGCCAGTAGTACTTGGACAGGTCAGCCCCAGCATTTT. Encoded protein: CASSTWTGQPQHF.

This chain connects TRBV28 to TRBJ1-5; tentative D call: TRBD1 (5 bases). Germline CDR1 MDHEN, CDR2 SYDVKM. V lost 7 bases, J lost 1 base, and 17 bases lay in between. CDR3 length: 16 residues. The chain's CDR3 is CASTFIQGISNQPQHF. The CDR3 nucleotides read TGTGCCAGCACCTTTATCCAGGGAATCAGCAATCAGCCCCAGCATTTT.

The genes are TRBV6-6 and TRBJ2-3; TRBD2 agrees at 7 bases. V lost 5 bases to trimming and J lost 2 bases; unmatched junction nucleotides: 7. Germline CDR1 is MNHNY and CDR2 is SVGAGI (reference sequence). The CDR3 covers 15 residues. CDR3 residues: CASSVRDYITDTQYF. CDR3 bases: TGTGCCAGCAGTGTTCGGGACTACATCACAGATACGCAGTATTTT.

The chain has TRBV21-1 and TRBJ1-4; TRBD1 reflects the table's D call only, with no check against the DNA. TRBV21-1 counts as a pseudogene. There are 14 residues in the CDR3. The CDR3 DNA is TGTGCCAGCAGCGGGACAGGGGTTAATGAAAAACTGTTTTTT. It specifies CASSGTGVNEKLFF.

The chain links TRBV6-1 to TRBJ2-6; the D gene is possibly TRBD1 (6 bases). Germline loops: CDR1 MNHNS, CDR2 SASEGT. The CDR3 runs 14 residues. V was clipped by 5 bases and J by 2 bases, with 7 bases between them. The CDR3 here is CASSQGPGANVLTF. DNA for the CDR3: TGTGCCAGCAGTCAGGGGCCTGGGGCCAACGTCCTGACTTTC.

The chain carries TRBV19 and TRBJ2-6, with D possibly TRBD2 on 6 matching bases. Trimming took 7 bases from V and 2 from J, leaving 12 bases between them. CDR1 LNHDA and CDR2 SQIVND come from the germline V gene (reference sequence). The CDR3 spans 15 residues. CDR3 region: CASTQPGAGANVLTF. In nucleotides, the CDR3 is TGTGCCAGTACCCAACCGGGGGCTGGGGCCAACGTCCTGACTTTC.

The chain uses TRBV7-8 and TRBJ2-2; tentatively, D is TRBD1 (6 bases). From germline, CDR1 is SGHVS and CDR2 FQNEAQ. The germline V and J ends were trimmed by 5 bases and 5 bases, with 21 bases remaining between them. The CDR3 runs 17 residues. CDR3 residues: CASSLLRGGWGTGELFF. CDR3 DNA: TGTGCCAGCAGCCTCTTGCGAGGGGGTTGGGGGACCGGGGAGCTGTTTTTT.

The chain uses TRBV27 and TRBJ1-1; 7 nucleotides align to TRBD1. Trimming removed 2 bases from V and 7 bases from J; junction bases left unmatched: 10. Per germline, CDR1 MNHEY and CDR2 SMNVEV (reference sequence). CDR3 size: 15 residues. CDR3 in amino acids: CASSLVAAGGGEAFF. CDR3 bases: TGTGCCAGCAGTTTAGTCGCGGCAGGGGGGGGTGAAGCTTTCTTT.

The sample holds one count of this clone. This rearrangement joins TRBV6-1 to TRBJ1-1, with TRBD1 as a possible D gene (5 bases). The germline CDR1 and CDR2 sequences are MNHNS and SASEGT. CDR3 length equals 14 residues. V was clipped by 7 bases and J by 2 bases, with 14 bases between them. The CDR3 loop reads CASTLGRGNTEAFF. The CDR3 DNA reads as TGTGCCAGCACCCTGGGACGGGGAAACACTGAAGCTTTCTTT.

CDR3 nucleotides: TGTGCCAGTAGTATGGGGACCCTCTCCGCTAACTATGGCTACACCTTC. Translating it yields CASSMGTLSANYGYTF. The chain recombines TRBV19 with TRBJ1-2; D may be TRBD1 (5 bases). This CDR3 spans 16 amino acids. CDR1 is LNHDA, CDR2 SQIVND, per germline (reference sequence). Trimming took 3 bases from V and 0 from J, leaving 14 bases between them.

V and J are TRBV7-6 and TRBJ1-4, with 8 nucleotides matching TRBD1. The CDR3 totals 14 residues. Per the germline V gene, CDR1 is SGHVS and CDR2 is FNYEAQ. Trimming removed 3 bases from V and 7 bases from J; junction bases left unmatched: 4. The CDR3 loop reads CASSLRTGREKLFF. The CDR3 bases are TGTGCCAGCAGCTTGAGGACAGGGCGTGAAAAACTGTTTTTT.

The chain combines TRBV27 with TRBJ1-5; the D is unclear. Germline V gene data show CDR1 as MNHEY and CDR2 as SMNVEV (reference sequence). The CDR3 is 15 residues long. With 8 bases removed from V and 0 bases from J, the gap between germline ends came to 14 bases. CDR3 in amino acids: CASPSRGLSNQPQHF. Here the CDR3 DNA reads TGTGCCAGCCCCTCGCGGGGTCTTAGCAATCAGCCCCAGCATTTT.

This clone has a handful of counts. The J gene is TRBJ1-1, the V gene TRBV7-9, with D maybe TRBD1 (5 bases). The CDR3 length is 17 residues. Germline V lookup: CDR1 SEHNR, CDR2 FQNEAQ (reference sequence). V dropped 4 bases and J dropped 3 bases, with 21 bases sitting between them. The CDR3, as DNA: TGTGCCAGCAGCTCATTTACGGGCCGACAGCGGGACACTGAAGCTTTCTTT. Translated: CASSSFTGRQRDTEAFF.